This entry concerns a single T cell receptor beta chain. These data belong to a study of blood T cells in healthy people across ages. The authors ran a second PCR of roughly 6 to 12 cycles using a sample-barcoded 5' primer and a J-beta primer mix. TCRdb passed the 5' RACE reads through MiXCR, listing each CDR3 protein once. The table includes about 620,000 distinct CDR3 sequences, 21% detected once. Trimming cost V 0 bases and J 5 bases, with 8 bases left between them. Germline CDR1 and CDR2: ENHRY and SYGVKD. The CDR3 totals 13 residues. The V and J genes are TRBV10-3 and TRBJ2-7, with D uncertain. The receptor comes from a man aged 65 to 85 in good health. Sequenced material: blood. The CDR3: CAISESSTNEQYF. In DNA, the CDR3 is TGTGCCATCAGTGAGTCTTCAACAAACGAGCAGTACTTC.